Below are 5 T cell receptor beta chains sequenced from a single sample in a study of cytomegalovirus exposure and HLA in healthy donors. Primers for the PCR totalled 60 Vbeta and 13 Jbeta. Data came from immunoSEQ multiplex PCR; TCRdb stores just in-frame clones and leaves some out. The sample holds some 120,000 clones, more than 65% seen once. The sequenced sample consisted of PBMCs. These receptors were collected from a man aged 40-49 years in good health and CMV-seropositive.

J is TRBJ2-3 and V is TRBV5-1; 12 nucleotides line up with TRBD2. CDR1 is SGHRS, CDR2 YFSETQ, per germline. This CDR3 is 16 amino acids long. With V trimmed by 4 bases and J by 6 bases, 9 bases remained unmatched. The CDR3 reads CASSLTSGGPWDTQYF. CDR3 in DNA: TGCGCCAGCAGCCTCACTAGCGGGGGGCCATGGGATACGCAGTATTTT.

CDR3 nucleotides: TGTGCCAGCAGTGGAAGATACAGGGACACCGGGGAGCTGTTTTTT. This sequence encodes CASSGRYRDTGELFF. The V gene is TRBV6-5, the J gene TRBJ2-2; a weak D match, TRBD1 (6 bases). The V gene's germline CDR1 is MNHEY and CDR2 SVGAGI. CDR3 length equals 15 residues. V was trimmed by 5 bases and J by 3 bases, leaving 13 bases between them.

V is TRBV21-1 and J is TRBJ1-4. TRBV21-1 is deemed a pseudogene. The CDR3 runs to 17 residues. The CDR3 coding sequence is TGTGCCAGCAGCAAAACCTTGGTTGGGGCGGGGGGGGAAAAACTGTTTTTT. This gives the protein CASSKTLVGAGGEKLFF.

The rearrangement joins TRBV12-5 to TRBJ2-5; 7 bases are a match to TRBD1. V lost 4 bases and J lost 2; bases outside the gene matches: 4. CDR1 is LGHNT, CDR2 FRNRAP, per germline. This CDR3 has 14 residues. CDR3 bases: TGTGCTAGTGGTTCCGGACAGGTACAAGAGACCCAGTACTTC. This sequence encodes CASGSGQVQETQYF.

The chain couples TRBV29-1 to TRBJ2-2; D perhaps matches TRBD1 (6 bases). Per the germline V gene, CDR1 is SQVTM and CDR2 is ANQGSEA. The CDR3 length is 13 residues. V was pared by 2 bases and J by 5 bases, with 9 bases between. The CDR3 DNA follows: TGCAGCGTTGAAAGACAGGCGACCGGGGAGCTGTTTTTT. It is translated as CSVERQATGELFF.